The clone carrying this TCR beta chain turned up a few times. The sample belongs to a study of patients and donors after allogeneic stem cell transplantation. This CDR3 has 14 amino acids. J was trimmed by 6 bases and V by 3 bases; bases with no gene match: 4. MiXCR, run by TCRdb on the RT-PCR reads, gives a single entry per CDR3 protein. The sample includes hundreds of thousands of distinct CDR3 sequences, 14% seen only once; the top ten take under 14%. The TCR was taken from a human donor who was either an allogeneic HSCT recipient or a stem cell or donor lymphocyte infusion donor (not recorded which). It is not recorded whose cells these are; they may come from a transplant donor. Sequenced sample: blood, either unsorted or a sorted T cell fraction (not recorded which). The chain joins TRBV12-3 or TRBV12-4 to TRBJ1-4; 7 bases match TRBD1. CDR3 residues: CASSLTGQDEKLFF. In DNA form, the CDR3 reads TGTGCCAGCAGTTTGACAGGGCAAGATGAAAAACTGTTTTTT.